This T cell receptor beta chain derives from a study of human T cells and chemical hapten exposure. Germline V CDR1 and CDR2: GTSNPN, SVGIG (reference sequence). V gave up 0 bases and J gave up 4 bases, with 15 bases separating them. The CDR3 consists of 15 residues. Time point reported: pre-sensitization, week 0. Treatment of the sample: therapeutic diphenylcyclopropenone sensitization with weekly scalp DPC. TCRdb redid the calling of the RACE reads with MiXCR, one entry per CDR3 protein. Of 300,000 to 400,000 distinct CDR3 sequences listed, 5% to 6.5% were seen once; the top ten hold just over 2.5%.

This TCR was sampled from a woman aged 45-65 years with alopecia areata. Some clones in this sample may be carry-over from other donors' samples. Sequenced material: whole blood, taken in connection with sensitization to the hapten diphenylcyclopropenone (DPC). The rearrangement uses TRBV30 and TRBJ2-5; either TRBD1 or TRBD2 may fit D (5 bases each). CDR3 amino acids: CAWSVGFGDLETQYF. The CDR3 DNA follows: TGTGCCTGGAGTGTAGGTTTCGGGGACCTAGAGACCCAGTACTTC. Drawing the rest from reference TRBV30 and TRBJ2-5, the complete variable domain is SQTIHQWPATLVQPVGSPLSLECTVEGTSNPNLYWYRQAAGRGLQLLFYSVGIGQISSEVPQNLSASRPQDRQFILSSKKLLLSDSGFYLCAWSVGFGDLETQYFGPGTRLLVL.